These 26 T cell receptor beta chains were sequenced from one sample in a study of blood T cell repertoires in COVID-19 (dated by TCRdb to between 2020 and 2021). The method behind the library was the immunoSEQ multiplex PCR assay. Drawn from immuneACCESS, this table holds only the in-frame rearrangements with V and J called that TCRdb kept. Clones are partly lost; checked studies trace under half to an unresolved V gene and leave the rest unexplained. The sample table lists around 40,000 clones, more than 65% of them with a count of one. Roughly 25% of the sample comes from the top ten. Sample: peripheral blood. These receptor sequences come from a man aged 65 to 79 with acute or convalescent COVID-19.

The chain carries TRBV6-1 and TRBJ2-7; TRBD2 matches at 12 bases. The V gene end was trimmed by 2 bases and the J gene end by 0 bases; junction bases not matched to a gene: 8. The CDR3 sequence is 18 residues long. The germline V gene has CDR1 MNHNS and CDR2 SASEGT. CDR3 loop: CASSETPLAGGYSYEQYF. The CDR3 nucleotides read TGTGCCAGCAGTGAAACCCCCCTAGCGGGAGGGTACTCCTACGAGCAGTACTTC.

The rearrangement links TRBV4-2 to TRBJ2-3, with 8 bases identical to TRBD2. Looked up from germline, CDR1 is LGHNA and CDR2 is YNFKEQ. This CDR3 has 16 amino acids. Losses at the gene ends were 2 bases for V and 3 bases for J; bases not matched to a gene: 7. Written as DNA, the CDR3 is TGTGCCAGCAGCCAAAAGGGACTAGTTGAGACAGATACGCAGTATTTT. Amino acid sequence: CASSQKGLVETDTQYF.

The chain has TRBV7-8 and TRBJ2-1, with 11 bases identical to TRBD2. CDR3 size: 18 residues. Per germline, CDR1 SGHVS and CDR2 FQNEAQ. The J segment lost 0 bases and the V segment lost 1 base, leaving 5 bases of the junction unmatched. Here the CDR3 DNA reads TGTGCCAGCAGCTTAGTGTATAGCGGGAGGGTCTCCTACAATGAGCAGTTCTTC. Its protein product is CASSLVYSGRVSYNEQFF.

This chain joins TRBV7-9 and TRBJ2-2, with a tentative D call TRBD1 (5 bases). The CDR3 contains 15 residues. V was cut by 5 bases and J by 1 base, with 11 bases left in between. Germline V gene data show CDR1 as SEHNR and CDR2 as FQNEAQ (reference sequence). The CDR3 spells CASSPPGQNTGELFF. The CDR3 nucleotides read TGTGCCAGCAGCCCTCCCGGACAGAACACCGGGGAGCTGTTTTTT.

V gene TRBV7-9 combines with J gene TRBJ2-1, with D possibly being TRBD1 (6 bases). The CDR3 is 15 residues long. V dropped 1 base and J dropped 8 bases, with 15 bases sitting between them. The germline V gene encodes CDR1 SEHNR and CDR2 FQNEAQ (reference sequence). CDR3 sequence: CASSLGDTNRDEQFF. The CDR3 DNA sequence: TGTGCCAGCAGCTTAGGGGACACAAACCGGGATGAGCAGTTCTTC.

CDR3 bases: TGTGCCAGCAGCGTTACGTGGGGAGGGCCTTCCAATGAGCAGTTCTTC. Its protein product is CASSVTWGGPSNEQFF. The V and J genes are TRBV9 and TRBJ2-1, with TRBD2 identical over 7 bases. The V and J ends lost 2 bases and 6 bases, in that order; junction bases with no gene match: 11. The CDR3 has 16 amino acids. Per the germline V gene, CDR1 is SGDLS and CDR2 is YYNGEE.

The gene calls are TRBV29-1 and TRBJ2-7; weak D call: TRBD2 (5 bases). There are 11 residues in the CDR3. Trimming removed 7 bases from V and 1 base from J, with 8 bases in between. The V gene's germline CDR1 is SQVTM and CDR2 ANQGSEA. The CDR3 spells CSARTSYEQYF. DNA for the CDR3: TGCAGCGCCAGGACTTCCTACGAGCAGTACTTC.

V is TRBV28 and J is TRBJ1-5; 9 nucleotides align to TRBD1. CDR1 and CDR2 (germline): MDHEN, SYDVKM. The CDR3 has 15 amino acids. With V trimmed by 6 bases and J by 4 bases, 7 bases remained unmatched. In DNA form, the CDR3 reads TGTGCCAGCAGCCCCTGGACAGGGGAGAATCAGCCCCAGCATTTT. It specifies CASSPWTGENQPQHF.

The rearrangement links TRBV13 to TRBJ2-7; D uncertain. Germline V gives CDR1 PRHDT, CDR2 FYEKMQ (reference sequence). V lost 0 bases to trimming and J lost 2 bases, with 11 bases between them. CDR3 length equals 15 residues. CDR3 DNA: TGTGCCAGCAGCTTAGGCCCCTCCAGGACCTACGAGCAGTACTTC. This codes for CASSLGPSRTYEQYF.

This chain connects TRBV11-3 to TRBJ2-7; 7 positions agree with TRBD2. The CDR3 has 14 amino acids. Looked up from germline, CDR1 is SGHNT and CDR2 is YENEEA. V shed 5 bases and J 1 base; nucleotides not matched to a gene: 5. The CDR3 bases are TGTGCCAGCAGCCCCCGGGGGGATTCCTACGAGCAGTACTTC. This codes for CASSPRGDSYEQYF.

V and J are TRBV5-1 and TRBJ1-1; maybe TRBD1 (6 bases). CDR3 length: 15 amino acids. Trimming removed 1 base from V and 0 bases from J, with 10 bases in between. CDR1 is SGHRS, CDR2 YFSETQ, per germline. For the CDR3, the DNA is TGCGCCAGCAGCTTGAGGGCAGGGGTGAACACTGAAGCTTTCTTT. Residues: CASSLRAGVNTEAFF.

J is TRBJ2-5 and V is TRBV18; 7 nucleotides align to TRBD1. Germline assignment: CDR1 KGHSH and CDR2 LQKENI. The V and J ends lost 1 base and 1 base, in that order; junction bases with no gene match: 6. The CDR3 length is 16 residues. The CDR3 sequence is CASSPRGTGAQETQYF. The CDR3 region has the DNA TGTGCCAGCTCACCACGGGGTACAGGGGCCCAAGAGACCCAGTACTTC.

The chain couples TRBV11-2 to TRBJ2-7; D not certain. The germline V and J ends were trimmed by 0 bases and 6 bases, with 9 bases remaining between them. The CDR3 has 13 residues. The V gene's germline CDR1 is SGHAT and CDR2 FQNNGV. The CDR3 DNA reads as TGTGCCAGCAGCTTAGATGAATGGGCCGAGCAGTACTTC. It is translated as CASSLDEWAEQYF. Filled out from reference TRBV11-2 and TRBJ2-7, the complete variable domain reads EAGVAQSPRYKIIEKRQSVAFWCNPISGHATLYWYQQILGQGPKLLIQFQNNGVVDDSQLPKDRFSAERLKGVDSTLKIQPAKLEDSAVYLCASSLDEWAEQYFGPGTRLTVT.

The chain couples TRBV27 to TRBJ2-2, with D perhaps TRBD1 (6 bases). V lost 6 bases, J lost 5 bases, and 22 bases lay in between. This CDR3 region has 17 residues. In germline, CDR1 is MNHEY, CDR2 SMNVEV (reference sequence). The DNA of the CDR3 is TGTGCCAGCAGCCCTTATTGGGCTAACAGGGTGACCGGGGAGCTGTTTTTT. This codes for CASSPYWANRVTGELFF.

The rearrangement joins TRBV9 to TRBJ1-1, with a possible D match to TRBD1 (6 bases). Trimming pared 6 bases from V and 1 base from J, leaving 13 bases between. Germline V gene data show CDR1 as SGDLS and CDR2 as YYNGEE. The CDR3 covers 14 residues. The CDR3 bases are TGTGCCAGCACCACCGGGACACAGAACACTGAAGCTTTCTTT. This encodes CASTTGTQNTEAFF.

V and J are TRBV6-5 and TRBJ2-5, with TRBD1 matching over 9 bases. The CDR3 runs 15 residues. Germline V gene sequence: CDR1 MNHEY, CDR2 SVGAGI. Trimming at V came to 6 bases and at J to 5 bases, leaving 10 bases not matched to a gene. The CDR3 coding sequence is TGTGCCAGCAGGATGGGTCGACAGGGGGTGGAGACCCAGTACTTC. Its protein product is CASRMGRQGVETQYF.

The chain carries TRBV19 and TRBJ2-1; 9 bases agree with TRBD2. Trimming removed 6 bases from V and 2 bases from J; junction bases left unmatched: 8. The germline gives CDR1 LNHDA, CDR2 SQIVND (reference sequence). The CDR3 contains 16 residues. CDR3: CASSNAIAGAYNEQFF. CDR3 DNA: TGTGCCAGTAGCAACGCAATAGCGGGAGCCTACAATGAGCAGTTCTTC.

This clone was seen just once. The chain joins TRBV5-1 to TRBJ1-4, with 8 bases matching TRBD1. The CDR3 spans 15 residues. Losses at the gene ends were 2 bases for V and 5 bases for J; bases not matched to a gene: 5. Germline CDR1 is SGHRS and CDR2 is YFSETQ. The CDR3 region has the DNA TGCGCCAGCAGCTTTCGGACAGGGACCAATGAAAAACTGTTTTTT. This sequence encodes CASSFRTGTNEKLFF.

This rearrangement joins TRBV4-3 to TRBJ2-7; 10 positions match TRBD2. The CDR3 extends over 17 amino acids. The V and J ends lost 0 bases and 5 bases, in that order; junction bases with no gene match: 10. The V gene's germline CDR1 is LGHNA and CDR2 YSLEER. CDR3 bases: TGCGCCAGCAGCCAAGATTTGGCGTCTAGCGGGAGCAACGAGCAGTACTTC. This encodes CASSQDLASSGSNEQYF.

This clone was picked up a small number of times. The rearrangement joins TRBV28 to TRBJ1-4, with 9 bases matching TRBD1. CDR1 and CDR2 (germline): MDHEN, SYDVKM. The CDR3 covers 15 residues. Trimming removed 6 bases from V and 7 bases from J; junction bases left unmatched: 9. The CDR3 sequence is CASRRTGGEREKLFF. CDR3 bases: TGTGCCAGCAGACGTACAGGGGGCGAGCGTGAAAAACTGTTTTTT.

V is TRBV24-1 and J is TRBJ2-5; 11 nucleotides agree with TRBD1. Germline V lookup: CDR1 KGHDR, CDR2 SFDVKD. The CDR3 consists of 14 residues. With 6 bases clipped from V and 7 bases from J, the junction kept 6 bases outside the gene matches. The CDR3 sequence: CATSPGQGAGTQYF. The CDR3, as DNA: TGTGCCACCAGTCCCGGACAGGGGGCAGGGACCCAGTACTTC.

The chain links TRBV2 to TRBJ2-2, with 8 bases matching TRBD1. The V gene's germline CDR1 is SNHLY and CDR2 FYNNEI. The CDR3 length is 13 residues. The trim removed 6 bases at V and 4 bases at J, leaving 1 base unmatched. The DNA for the CDR3 is TGTGCCAGCAGGGGACAGGTCACCGGGGAGCTGTTTTTT. It specifies CASRGQVTGELFF. Drawing the rest from reference TRBV2 and TRBJ2-2, the complete variable domain is EPEVTQTPSHQVTQMGQEVILRCVPISNHLYFYWYRQILGQKVEFLVSFYNNEISEKSEIFDDQFSVERPDGSNFTLKIRSTKLEDSAMYFCASRGQVTGELFFGEGSRLTVL.

The rearrangement joins TRBV5-4 to TRBJ2-3, with D maybe TRBD2 (6 bases). V lost 1 base and J 5 bases, leaving 11 bases between the germline ends. The CDR3 totals 14 residues. Germline lookup yields CDR1 SGHNT and CDR2 YYREEE (reference sequence). The CDR3 loop reads CASSLKASEDTQYF. The CDR3 DNA follows: TGTGCCAGCAGCTTGAAAGCTAGCGAAGATACGCAGTATTTT.

This chain uses TRBV10-3 with TRBJ1-2, with D uncertain. Trimming cost V 3 bases and J 5 bases, with 13 bases left between them. The length of the CDR3 is 14 residues. Germline CDR1 ENHRY, CDR2 SYGVKD. The CDR3 DNA reads TGTGCCATCAGTGACGACGGAAGAGGGTATGGCTACACCTTC. Its translation is CAISDDGRGYGYTF.

This clone was seen a handful of times. The chain has TRBV7-6 and TRBJ2-7; 11 bases align to TRBD1. Germline V gives CDR1 SGHVS, CDR2 FNYEAQ. J gave up 2 bases and V 1 base, and 16 bases lay outside the gene matches. The CDR3 is made up of 20 amino acids. Written as DNA, the CDR3 is TGTGCCAGCAGCTTAGGTTGGATACCCCCCGGGGGACAGGGGGCCTACGAGCAGTACTTC. Its protein is CASSLGWIPPGGQGAYEQYF.

The chain employs TRBV10-3 and TRBJ2-2; D is perhaps TRBD1 (6 bases). Trimming took 3 bases from V and 2 from J, leaving 10 bases between them. Germline values: CDR1 ENHRY, CDR2 SYGVKD. CDR3 length equals 15 residues. This CDR3 is CAISDWTANTGELFF. The CDR3 nucleotides read TGTGCCATCAGTGACTGGACAGCTAACACCGGGGAGCTGTTTTTT.